The source of this T cell receptor beta chain is a study of CD8 T cells in Susac syndrome. The CDR3 consists of 14 residues. With 0 bases removed from V and 6 bases from J, the gap between germline ends came to 9 bases. Germline V gene lookup returns CDR1 MNHEY and CDR2 SMNVEV (reference sequence). It was with random hexamers that 0.5 to 1 ug RNA was reverse transcribed. Multiplex immunoSEQ PCR targeted 54 Vbeta and 13 Jbeta TCR beta segments. A single record per CDR3 protein comes from TCRdb applying MiXCR to the immunoSEQ multiplex PCR reads. The repertoire holds around 170,000 distinct CDR3 sequences, with approximately 95% as singletons. TCR beta sequencing was performed on blood CD8+ and CD4+ T cells. Control patients had untreated stable or active relapsing-remitting multiple sclerosis by revised McDonald criteria. In contrast to the negatively isolated CD8+ and CD4+ T cells, TEMRA cells were FACS-enriched.

The receptor was derived from a human donor with multiple sclerosis. Sequencing input: CD8+ T cells from PBMCs. The V and J genes are TRBV27 and TRBJ2-1; unclear D gene. The CDR3, as DNA: TGTGCCAGCAGTTTATCGTTCCAACCCAATGAGCAGTTCTTC. Translation: CASSLSFQPNEQFF.